This T cell receptor beta chain is drawn from a study of Ad26.COV2.S vaccination and SARS-CoV-2 variants. The V gene's germline CDR1 is WSHSY and CDR2 SAAADI. Unmatched junction bases numbered 8, after V lost 10 bases and J lost 5 bases. The CDR3 runs 14 residues. Measured with immunoSEQ multiplex PCR; TCRdb has only the in-frame clones, and not every one. The table shows about 410,000 clones, with 75% to 90% occurring only once. Specified treatment: over 15 received Ad26.COV2.S at low or high dose, single or two shots; 5 received placebo; per-sample allocation not given. Day 63 following the first vaccine or placebo injection was when the samples were taken.

The rearrangement uses TRBV10-2 and TRBJ2-3; 11 bases match TRBD1. This sequence was found in a person between 18 and 60 years old who received the Ad26.COV2.S COVID-19 vaccine or a placebo. This sample comprised peripheral blood, obtained in a trial of Ad26.COV2.S vaccine versus placebo. The CDR3: CAIGQGAPQDTQYF. For the CDR3, the DNA is TGCGCCATTGGACAGGGGGCCCCACAAGATACGCAGTATTTT.